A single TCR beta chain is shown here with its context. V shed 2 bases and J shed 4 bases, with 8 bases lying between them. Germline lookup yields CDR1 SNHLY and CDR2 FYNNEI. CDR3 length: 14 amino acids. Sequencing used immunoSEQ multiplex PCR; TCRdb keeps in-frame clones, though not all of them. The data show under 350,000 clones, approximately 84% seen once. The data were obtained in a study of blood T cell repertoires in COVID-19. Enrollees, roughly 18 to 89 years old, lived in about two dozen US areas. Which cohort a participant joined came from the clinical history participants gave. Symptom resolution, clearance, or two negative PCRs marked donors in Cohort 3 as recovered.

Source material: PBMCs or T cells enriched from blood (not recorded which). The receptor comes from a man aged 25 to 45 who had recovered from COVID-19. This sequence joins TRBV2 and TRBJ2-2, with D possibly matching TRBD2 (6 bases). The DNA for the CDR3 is TGTGCCAGCAGTGAACCGCGGGGCACCGGGGAGCTGTTTTTT. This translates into CASSEPRGTGELFF. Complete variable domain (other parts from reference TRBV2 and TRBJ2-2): EPEVTQTPSHQVTQMGQEVILRCVPISNHLYFYWYRQILGQKVEFLVSFYNNEISEKSEIFDDQFSVERPDGSNFTLKIRSTKLEDSAMYFCASSEPRGTGELFFGEGSRLTVL.